Below are 22 T cell receptor beta chains sequenced from a single sample in a study of post-analysis software for immune sequencing data. Study results and limitations: In patients, TRBV5-6, TRBV5-1 and TRBV20-1 belonged to roughly five TRBV segments found more frequently than in controls.

These receptors' targets are unknown. Each TCR beta cDNA library carried unique molecular identifiers. TCRdb reprocessed the PCR reads via MiXCR and lists one record per CDR3 protein. The table includes approximately 460,000 distinct CDR3 sequences, roughly 45% detected once. Sequencing was carried out using blood. The receptor set was obtained from a girl aged 5-17 years with multiple sclerosis.

The CDR3 sequence: CASSVGDRGDQPQHF. CDR3 DNA: TGTGCCAGCAGCGTAGGGGACAGGGGTGATCAGCCCCAGCATTTT. This rearrangement joins TRBV9 to TRBJ1-5; 10 bases are a match to TRBD1. The CDR3 spans 15 residues. With V trimmed by 0 bases and J by 5 bases, 2 bases remained unmatched. Per the germline V gene, CDR1 is SGDLS and CDR2 is YYNGEE.

The chain uses TRBV6-1 and TRBJ1-1; TRBD1 is a possible D gene (6 bases). In germline, CDR1 is MNHNS, CDR2 SASEGT. V was clipped by 10 bases and J by 3 bases, with 18 bases between them. The CDR3 has 14 amino acids. As DNA, the CDR3 is TGTGCCACCACAAAACAGGGAAAATACACTGAAGCTTTCTTT. Its protein product is CATTKQGKYTEAFF.

Here the CDR3 reads CSARTGDGADTQYF. CDR3 DNA sequence: TGCAGTGCTAGAACAGGGGATGGAGCAGATACGCAGTATTTT. This chain links TRBV20-1 with TRBJ2-3; 7 nucleotides line up with TRBD1. Germline-derived CDR1 and CDR2 are DFQATT and SNEGSKA (reference sequence). V shed 2 bases and J 4 bases; nucleotides not matched to a gene: 6. The CDR3 runs to 14 residues.

This chain joins TRBV9 and TRBJ2-3; D remains ambiguous. CDR3 length: 14 amino acids. Germline V CDR1 and CDR2: SGDLS, YYNGEE. The V gene lost 6 bases and the J gene lost 4 bases, with 15 bases spanning the gap. CDR3 amino acids: CASTVGDSPDTQYF. CDR3 sequence (DNA): TGTGCCAGCACCGTGGGTGATAGCCCAGATACGCAGTATTTT.

The chain uses TRBV29-1 and TRBJ2-5; D is perhaps TRBD2 (5 bases). The CDR3 has 12 residues. Germline V gene sequence: CDR1 SQVTM, CDR2 ANQGSEA. The V gene lost 7 bases and the J gene lost 5 bases, with 14 bases spanning the gap. The CDR3 DNA is TGCAGCGCCCGGGCGGGCGGGGAGACCCAGTACTTC. Translating it yields CSARAGGETQYF.

This clonotype was found a few times. The chain uses TRBV20-1 and TRBJ2-5, with 9 positions matching TRBD2. The germline V gene encodes CDR1 DFQATT and CDR2 SNEGSKA (reference sequence). CDR3 length: 14 amino acids. V lost 4 bases to trimming and J lost 11 bases; unmatched junction nucleotides: 14. CDR3 amino acids: CSANQAGGPLQQYF. In DNA, the CDR3 is TGCAGTGCTAATCAAGCGGGAGGCCCCTTACAGCAGTACTTC.

The genes are TRBV6-2 or TRBV6-3 and TRBJ2-1; D remains unclear. V was shortened by 8 bases and J by 7 bases, with 6 bases between the two germline ends. Germline V gene lookup returns CDR1 MNHEY and CDR2 SVGEGT. The CDR3 length is 10 residues. The CDR3 loop is CASAMNEQFF. In nucleotides, the CDR3 is TGTGCCAGCGCGATGAATGAGCAGTTCTTC.

This clonotype was seen a few times. The chain uses TRBV12-3 or TRBV12-4 and TRBJ1-1; 8 nucleotides match TRBD1. V was pared by 6 bases and J by 3 bases, with 3 bases of the junction left unmatched. The CDR3 is made up of 13 amino acids. The CDR3 DNA sequence: TGTGCCAGCAGGAGACAGGGGTACACTGAAGCTTTCTTT. Protein sequence: CASRRQGYTEAFF.

This clonotype was seen a handful of times. DNA for the CDR3: TGCAGCGTGGAAAGACTAGCTGGCACAGATACGCAGTATTTT. This gives the protein CSVERLAGTDTQYF. The gene calls are TRBV29-1 and TRBJ2-3; 7 nucleotides agree with TRBD2. From germline, CDR1 is SQVTM and CDR2 ANQGSEA. Trimming at V came to 6 bases and at J to 1 base, leaving 7 bases not matched to a gene. The CDR3 length is 14 residues.

This rearrangement joins TRBV4-1 to TRBJ2-1; D not resolved. The CDR3 length is 12 residues. Germline V gives CDR1 MGHRA, CDR2 YSYEKL. Deletions cut 4 bases from V and 10 bases from J, with 11 bases between. The CDR3 nucleotides are TGCGCCAGCAGCCGAGCTATAGAGGAGCAGTTCTTC. It translates to CASSRAIEEQFF.

This clonotype was detected only a few times. The chain couples TRBV27 to TRBJ2-4; possibly TRBD1 for D (6 bases). TRBJ2-7 matches the DNA end more closely, so the J call is doubtful. CDR1 is MNHEY and CDR2 is SMNVEV in the germline V gene (reference sequence). The CDR3 runs to 14 residues. The CDR3 coding sequence is TGTGCCAGCAGTTTAGGTCCAGGGGTTCGCGAGCAGTACTTC. It codes for CASSLGPGVREQYF.

CDR3 sequence reads: CSVGTGTGQEYEQYF. The CDR3 coding sequence is TGCAGCGTCGGGACCGGGACAGGACAGGAATACGAGCAGTACTTC. The V and J genes are TRBV29-1 and TRBJ2-7, with 8 bases aligning to TRBD1. The junction had 14 bases not matched to a gene; V was cut back by 6 bases and J by 4 bases. Germline V gene lookup returns CDR1 SQVTM and CDR2 ANQGSEA. The CDR3 consists of 15 residues.

The chain couples TRBV4-2 to TRBJ2-3; 12 bases map to TRBD2. The germline V gene has CDR1 LGHNA and CDR2 YNFKEQ. The CDR3 consists of 15 residues. J was trimmed by 4 bases and V by 4 bases; bases with no gene match: 3. The CDR3 bases are TGTGCCAGCAGCCGGACTAGCGGGAAGTCAGATACGCAGTATTTT. Translating it yields CASSRTSGKSDTQYF.

The chain recombines TRBV4-1 with TRBJ1-5, with 7 nucleotides matching TRBD1. The junction had 5 bases not matched to a gene; V was cut back by 6 bases and J by 0 bases. Germline values: CDR1 MGHRA, CDR2 YSYEKL. This CDR3 comprises 15 residues. CDR3 region: CASRRDSNSNQPQHF. The DNA for the CDR3 is TGCGCCAGCAGACGGGACAGTAATAGCAATCAGCCCCAGCATTTT.

The chain carries TRBV5-1 and TRBJ2-1, with TRBD2 matching 7 bases. V was pared by 4 bases and J by 8 bases, with 12 bases of the junction left unmatched. The CDR3 is made up of 15 amino acids. Germline assignment: CDR1 SGHRS and CDR2 YFSETQ. In DNA, the CDR3 is TGCGCCAGCAGCCTGGGAACCGGGGGGAGCGATGAGCAGTTCTTC. Its protein product is CASSLGTGGSDEQFF. Using reference TRBV5-1 and TRBJ2-1 for the parts outside the CDR3, the full variable domain is KAGVTQTPRYLIKTRGQQVTLSCSPISGHRSVSWYQQTPGQGLQFLFEYFSETQRNKGNFPGRFSGRQFSNSRSEMNVSTLELGDSALYLCASSLGTGGSDEQFFGPGTRLTVL.

In this sample, this clonotype turned up a few times. CDR3 nucleotide sequence: TGCGCCAGCAGCCAACGGGACAGGGGAAATAGTGGCTACACCTTC. Its translation is CASSQRDRGNSGYTF. V is TRBV4-1 and J is TRBJ1-2; 10 positions match TRBD1. Germline V lookup: CDR1 MGHRA, CDR2 YSYEKL. V lost 2 bases to trimming and J lost 7 bases; unmatched junction nucleotides: 7. The CDR3 contains 15 residues.

This clonotype turned up a few times. V gene TRBV7-2 combines with J gene TRBJ2-5, with D perhaps given as TRBD1 or TRBD2 (5 bases each). V was cut by 5 bases and J by 4 bases, with 11 bases left in between. CDR3 size: 13 residues. Germline V gene lookup returns CDR1 SGHTA and CDR2 FQGNSA. CDR3 residues: CASSPGPLETQYF. CDR3 DNA: TGTGCCAGCAGCCCGGGACCCTTAGAGACCCAGTACTTC.

This chain uses TRBV28 with TRBJ2-5; a possible D gene is TRBD1 (5 bases). Germline V gene data show CDR1 as MDHEN and CDR2 as SYDVKM. Trimming removed 1 base from V and 3 bases from J, with 9 bases in between. This CDR3 is built from 14 residues. The CDR3 sequence is CASSLFFREETQYF. CDR3 nucleotides: TGTGCCAGCAGTTTATTTTTCAGGGAAGAGACCCAGTACTTC.

This chain connects TRBV6-1 to TRBJ2-1; 9 bases are a match to TRBD2. V lost 3 bases to trimming and J lost 6 bases; unmatched junction nucleotides: 9. The CDR3 totals 16 residues. Germline V gene lookup returns CDR1 MNHNS and CDR2 SASEGT. CDR3 loop: CASSDGGREGRNEQFF. CDR3 coding DNA: TGTGCCAGCAGTGACGGGGGGCGGGAGGGCCGCAATGAGCAGTTCTTC.

This clonotype showed up just a few times. This chain uses TRBV10-3 with TRBJ2-5; unclear D gene. Germline V CDR1 and CDR2: ENHRY, SYGVKD. The CDR3 runs 12 residues. V lost 8 bases and J 8 bases, leaving 15 bases between the germline ends. The CDR3 here is CAIGLTTSTQYF. As DNA, the CDR3 is TGTGCCATCGGTCTGACGACGAGCACCCAGTACTTC.

This chain connects TRBV28 to TRBJ2-2; D possibly corresponds to TRBD1 (6 bases). The CDR3 is 16 residues long. V lost 6 bases and J lost 0, with 14 bases in between. Looked up from germline, CDR1 is MDHEN and CDR2 is SYDVKM. This chain's CDR3 is CASSPDRTTNTGELFF. In DNA form, the CDR3 reads TGTGCCAGCAGCCCAGACAGGACAACGAACACCGGGGAGCTGTTTTTT. The whole variable domain, remainder taken from reference TRBV28 and TRBJ2-2, is DVKVTQSSRYLVKRTGEKVFLECVQDMDHENMFWYRQDPGLGLRLIYFSYDVKMKEKGDIPEGYSVSREKKERFSLILESASTNQTSMYLCASSPDRTTNTGELFFGEGSRLTVL.

The V and J genes are TRBV7-6 and TRBJ1-2; the D gene is possibly TRBD1 (5 bases). The V and J ends lost 5 bases and 8 bases respectively, with 15 bases between them. Per the germline V gene, CDR1 is SGHVS and CDR2 is FNYEAQ. This CDR3 region has 13 residues. The CDR3 spells CASSGLGDGGYTF. CDR3 in DNA: TGTGCCAGCAGCGGGCTGGGGGACGGCGGCTACACCTTC. The full variable domain, completed using reference TRBV7-6 and TRBJ1-2, is GAGVSQSPRYKVTKRGQDVALRCDPISGHVSLYWYRQALGQGPEFLTYFNYEAQQDKSGLPNDRFSAERPEGSISTLTIQRTEQRDSAMYRCASSGLGDGGYTFGSGTRLTVV.